What follows are 7 T cell receptor beta chains derived from one specimen sequenced in a study of blood T cells in healthy people across ages. Together with a sample-barcoded 5' primer, a J-beta primer mix was included in a second PCR lasting about 7 to 12 cycles. From the 5' RACE reads, TCRdb called clonotypes with MiXCR, one entry per CDR3 protein. The sample holds over 500,000 distinct CDR3 sequences; about 27% are singletons and the top ten take approximately 3.7%. This same sample was also taken into another study, of T cells of mothers and their children.

The sequenced material came from blood. These receptors originate from a boy between 2 and 10 years old in good health.

This clonotype came up a few times. The chain carries TRBV9 and TRBJ2-5; tentative D call: TRBD1 (6 bases). The tail of the sequence fits TRBJ2-7 better, so the J call may be wrong. Germline CDR1 SGDLS, CDR2 YYNGEE. There are 15 residues in the CDR3. Here the CDR3 reads CASSVGTALTYEQYF. DNA for the CDR3: TGTGCCAGCAGCGTAGGGACAGCGCTTACCTACGAGCAGTACTTC.

This clonotype has just a few counts. The chain links TRBV10-3 to TRBJ2-3; D call uncertain. CDR1 and CDR2 from the germline V gene are ENHRY and SYGVKD. The CDR3 extends over 13 amino acids. V dropped 6 bases and J dropped 1 base, with 8 bases sitting between them. The CDR3 nucleotides are TGTGCCATCAGGGAACTGCGCACAGATACGCAGTATTTT. Its translation: CAIRELRTDTQYF.

This clonotype appeared a few times. The chain is built from TRBV20-1 and TRBJ2-5, with 12 bases aligning to TRBD2. The DNA end favors TRBJ2-1, so the J call may be wrong. CDR3 size: 14 residues. Germline V CDR1 and CDR2: DFQATT, SNEGSKA (reference sequence). The CDR3 is CSARDSSGRAEQFF. CDR3 sequence (DNA): TGCAGTGCTAGAGACTCTAGCGGGAGGGCTGAGCAGTTCTTC.

This chain connects TRBV10-3 to TRBJ2-7; D is perhaps TRBD2 (5 bases). In germline, CDR1 is ENHRY, CDR2 SYGVKD. The CDR3 runs 12 residues. V was pared by 6 bases and J by 6 bases, with 12 bases between. CDR3: CAIRDLRGEQYF. CDR3 bases: TGTGCCATCAGGGACTTGCGCGGCGAGCAGTACTTC.

A few counts support this clonotype. V is TRBV6-5 and J is TRBJ2-1; the D gene is possibly TRBD1 (6 bases). Trimming took off 0 bases at V and 7 bases at J, with 13 bases between the two ends. Germline-derived CDR1 and CDR2 are MNHEY and SVGAGI. This CDR3 is built from 15 residues. CDR3 nucleotides: TGTGCCAGCAGTTACTCGCGCAGGGGTAATAATGAGCAGTTCTTC. Encoded protein: CASSYSRRGNNEQFF.

The rearrangement links TRBV6-5 to TRBJ1-2, with D unresolved. The CDR3 is made up of 14 amino acids. Deletions cut 0 bases from V and 4 bases from J, with 9 bases between. CDR1 and CDR2 from the germline V gene are MNHEY and SVGAGI. The CDR3 region is CASSYSEASYGYTF. The CDR3 nucleotides read TGTGCCAGCAGTTACTCGGAGGCTAGCTATGGCTACACCTTC.

This chain uses TRBV12-3 or TRBV12-4 with TRBJ2-5, with D possibly being TRBD1 or TRBD2 (6 bases each). CDR3 length: 15 amino acids. V lost 5 bases and J lost 1, with 14 bases in between. The CDR3 spells CASSPIWGAQETQYF. CDR3 nucleotide sequence: TGTGCCAGCAGTCCGATCTGGGGGGCCCAAGAGACCCAGTACTTC.